The sequence of this TCR beta chain was determined in a study of blood T cell repertoires in COVID-19. Clones were sequenced by immunoSEQ multiplex PCR, and TCRdb holds only the in-frame ones, with some missing. Of about 220,000 clones in the sample, 84% were seen once. This CDR3 is 16 amino acids long. With V trimmed by 5 bases and J by 3 bases, 9 bases remained unmatched. CDR1 ENHRY and CDR2 SYGVKD come from the germline V gene. This sequence originates from a woman in her thirties or forties who had recovered from COVID-19. The sequenced material came from PBMCs or T cells enriched from blood (not recorded which). The chain carries TRBV10-3 and TRBJ2-3, with TRBD2 identical over 9 bases. CDR3 coding DNA: TGTGCCATCAGTCGAAGGCGGGAGGGCCGAACAGATACGCAGTATTTT. Its protein product is CAISRRREGRTDTQYF.